The clone carrying this T cell receptor beta chain is a singleton in its sample. The assay was immunoSEQ multiplex PCR, and TCRdb's table has in-frame clones only and misses some. The data show 250,000 to 300,000 clones, 84% seen once. Adults between roughly 18 and 90 years of age took part from 24 US areas. This entry belongs to a study of blood T cell repertoires in COVID-19. Study in general: T cells, B-cell-depleted T cells, or PBMCs provided the cDNA or gDNA that served as material.

Germline CDR1 reads SQVTM; CDR2 reads ANQGSEA. V was pared by 3 bases and J by 5 bases, with 9 bases of the junction left unmatched. The CDR3 has 15 residues. The chain recombines TRBV29-1 with TRBJ2-5; TRBD2 agrees at 10 bases. Sequenced material: PBMCs or T cells enriched from blood (not recorded which). The TCR sequence derives from a man aged 50 or older who had recovered from COVID-19. The CDR3: CSVDAPSGSRETQYF. CDR3 coding DNA: TGCAGCGTTGATGCTCCTAGCGGGAGCCGGGAGACCCAGTACTTC. Full variable domain (rest looked up from reference TRBV29-1 and TRBJ2-5): SAVISQKPSRDICQRGTSLTIQCQVDSQVTMMFWYRQQPGQSLTLIATANQGSEATYESGFVIDKFPISRPNLTFSTLTVSNMSPEDSSIYLCSVDAPSGSRETQYFGPGTRLLVL.